These 11 T cell receptor beta chains share one sample of origin, sequenced in a study of OX40 agonist ivuxolimab in advanced cancers. The method was immunoSEQ multiplex PCR; TCRdb's version includes in-frame clones alone and lacks a portion of them. This sample has tens of thousands of clones, with 93% found just once. Sequenced material: CD4+ or CD8+ T cells sorted from blood, taken in a trial of the OX40 agonist ivuxolimab. The source of these receptors is an adult with an advanced solid tumor such as melanoma, head and neck, liver or kidney cancer.

The chain carries TRBV27 and TRBJ1-6, with a tentative D call TRBD1 (5 bases). CDR3 length equals 15 residues. V gave up 6 bases and J gave up 6 bases, with 15 bases separating them. The V gene's germline CDR1 is MNHEY and CDR2 SMNVEV (reference sequence). The CDR3 sequence: CASRSGVGGNSPLHF. The CDR3 DNA reads TGTGCCAGCAGGTCTGGGGTGGGGGGTAATTCACCCCTCCACTTT.

The rearrangement joins TRBV27 to TRBJ2-1; 10 bases align to TRBD1. V trimming: 5 bases; J trimming: 8 bases; junction bases outside the gene matches: 6. The CDR3 runs 14 residues. Germline CDR1 and CDR2: MNHEY and SMNVEV (reference sequence). The CDR3 loop reads CASSPGQGLDEQFF. For the CDR3, the DNA is TGTGCCAGCAGTCCGGGACAGGGGTTGGATGAGCAGTTCTTC.

This chain uses TRBV11-2 with TRBJ2-1, with D uncertain. Germline CDR1 SGHAT, CDR2 FQNNGV. The CDR3 has 11 residues. V lost 1 base and J 7 bases, leaving 2 bases between the germline ends. DNA for the CDR3: TGTGCCAGCAGCTTAGGGAATGAGCAGTTCTTC. Translating gives CASSLGNEQFF.

The gene calls are TRBV29-1 and TRBJ1-5, with D possibly matching TRBD1 (5 bases). V lost 4 bases and J lost 0, with 22 bases in between. This CDR3 spans 18 amino acids. Germline CDR1 is SQVTM and CDR2 is ANQGSEA. The CDR3, as DNA: TGCAGCGTTGCTACTCTCGGGACCCATCTCTATAGCAATCAGCCCCAGCATTTT. As protein: CSVATLGTHLYSNQPQHF.

This chain connects TRBV6-1 to TRBJ1-2; perhaps TRBD1 as D (5 bases). Germline lookup yields CDR1 MNHNS and CDR2 SASEGT. The V end was cut by 6 bases, the J end by 5 bases, with 16 bases between. CDR3 length: 14 amino acids. CDR3: CASRGMGETYGYTF. CDR3 sequence (DNA): TGTGCCAGCAGGGGGATGGGGGAAACGTATGGCTACACCTTC.

This clone was seen a handful of times. The rearrangement uses TRBV27 and TRBJ2-6; D unresolved. The CDR3 length is 14 residues. Germline V gene lookup returns CDR1 MNHEY and CDR2 SMNVEV (reference sequence). Deletions cut 3 bases from V and 3 bases from J, with 6 bases between. As DNA, the CDR3 is TGTGCCAGCAGTTTTTTAGGTGGGGCCAACGTCCTGACTTTC. This encodes CASSFLGGANVLTF.

This clone was seen a single time. The V call is TRBV15, the J call TRBJ2-7; D is ambiguous. V lost 0 bases, J lost 0 bases, and 9 bases lay in between. This CDR3 is built from 15 residues. Germline CDR1 is LNHNV and CDR2 is YYDKDF (reference sequence). The CDR3 coding sequence is TGTGCCACCAGCAGAGAGGGTTCGAGCTCCTACGAGCAGTACTTC. As protein: CATSREGSSSYEQYF.

This sequence joins TRBV27 and TRBJ2-1; the match to TRBD1 covers 10 bases. This CDR3 is built from 14 residues. CDR1 MNHEY and CDR2 SMNVEV come from the germline V gene (reference sequence). Trimming took 5 bases from V and 2 from J; bases not matched to a gene: 0. CDR3 loop: CASSGQGAYNEQFF. DNA of the CDR3: TGTGCCAGCAGTGGACAGGGGGCCTACAATGAGCAGTTCTTC.

The J gene is TRBJ2-5, the V gene TRBV5-1, with D possibly being TRBD1 (7 bases). CDR3 size: 17 residues. Deletions cut 1 base from V and 2 bases from J, with 18 bases between. Looked up from germline, CDR1 is SGHRS and CDR2 is YFSETQ. As DNA, the CDR3 is TGCGCCAGCAGCTTGACCCCAGGGGGGAAGGGGCAAGAGACCCAGTACTTC. This sequence encodes CASSLTPGGKGQETQYF.

The V and J genes are TRBV21-1 and TRBJ1-3. TRBV21-1 is designated a pseudogene. This CDR3 is built from 17 residues. Here the CDR3 reads CASRFEIGTSAGNTIYF. In DNA form, the CDR3 reads TGTGCCAGCAGATTCGAAATTGGGACTTCAGCGGGAAACACCATATATTTT.

This clone was found a few times. The chain combines TRBV5-8 with TRBJ2-1; D gene unclear. V lost 0 bases to trimming and J lost 3 bases, with 10 bases between them. Per germline, CDR1 SGHTS and CDR2 YDEGEE. This CDR3 is 15 amino acids long. CDR3 sequence (DNA): TGTGCCAGCAGCTTGGCACCGCATAACTACAATGAGCAGTTCTTC. Amino acid sequence: CASSLAPHNYNEQFF.